Sequencing of this TCR beta chain was carried out in a study of multiple sclerosis patients with progressive multifocal leukoencephalopathy. Broader study findings: PML-onset expanded TRB clones were detectable before and during natalizumab therapy. At PML onset, no shared TRBV or TRBJ gene usage was seen.

On this clone: Its specificity is unknown.

Produced via immunoSEQ multiplex PCR; TCRdb's table is partial and in-frame only. The table lists tens of thousands of clones, 88% of them singletons, with approximately 1% in the top ten. The sample's time point: before natalizumab initiation. Every listed patient previously received interferon beta; all PML patients were women. Before the first natalizumab infusion, T0 blood samples were taken. V was shortened by 2 bases and J by 10 bases, with 9 bases between the two germline ends. The germline CDR1 and CDR2 sequences are LNHDA and SQIVND (reference sequence). This CDR3 spans 12 amino acids. The sequenced sample was PBMCs. The chain links TRBV19 to TRBJ2-1; no firm D call. The origin of this receptor is a human donor with multiple sclerosis. CDR3 DNA sequence: TGTGCCAGTAGTATATCGGATAGGGAGCAGTTCTTC. Encoded protein: CASSISDREQFF.